The 10 T cell receptor beta chains listed next were all sequenced from one sample in a study of control samples from healthy donors and cancer patients. Some clones are missing from TCRdb's copy, which holds only in-frame ones; the method was immunoSEQ multiplex PCR. In the table there are tens of thousands of clones, just over 90% of which are singletons. Sequencing input: PBMCs. Every receptor here comes from a man aged 25 to 45 with colorectal cancer.

V and J are TRBV5-1 and TRBJ2-1; TRBD1 agrees at 8 bases. Germline CDR1 SGHRS, CDR2 YFSETQ. This CDR3 has 14 amino acids. V lost 2 bases, J lost 5 bases, and 3 bases stayed unmatched. CDR3 protein: CASSFVTGDNEQFF. For the CDR3, the DNA is TGCGCCAGCAGCTTCGTGACAGGGGACAATGAGCAGTTCTTC.

The rearrangement uses TRBV15 and TRBJ2-2; 7 bases fit TRBD2. Trimming removed 4 bases from V and 4 bases from J; junction bases left unmatched: 6. The V gene's germline CDR1 is LNHNV and CDR2 YYDKDF (reference sequence). The CDR3 is 15 amino acids. CDR3 DNA: TGTGCCACCAGCATCCTTGGGGAGGGCACCGGGGAGCTGTTTTTT. Translated: CATSILGEGTGELFF.

The rearrangement joins TRBV9 to TRBJ1-2; a possible D gene is TRBD1 (5 bases). Looked up from germline, CDR1 is SGDLS and CDR2 is YYNGEE. There are 13 residues in the CDR3. The germline V and J ends were trimmed by 1 base and 5 bases, with 9 bases remaining between them. CDR3 residues: CASSVSGLYGYTF. The CDR3 DNA follows: TGTGCCAGCAGCGTATCAGGGTTGTATGGCTACACCTTC.

The V gene is TRBV12-5, the J gene TRBJ1-1; D possibly corresponds to TRBD1 (5 bases). Germline CDR1 reads LGHNT; CDR2 reads FRNRAP. The length of the CDR3 is 13 residues. Trimming cost V 6 bases and J 1 base, with 9 bases left between them. DNA for the CDR3: TGTGCTAGTGGACTTGGGGGGAACACTGAAGCTTTCTTT. Its protein product is CASGLGGNTEAFF.

The chain joins TRBV19 to TRBJ2-2; no clear D gene. The CDR3 loop spans 16 amino acids. V shed 4 bases and J shed 0 bases, with 12 bases lying between them. CDR1 is LNHDA, CDR2 SQIVND, per germline (reference sequence). The chain's CDR3 is CASSSRSRSNTGELFF. Here the CDR3 DNA reads TGTGCCAGTAGTAGCCGTTCCAGGTCGAACACCGGGGAGCTGTTTTTT.

The chain uses TRBV9 and TRBJ1-6; D remains unclear. In germline, CDR1 is SGDLS, CDR2 YYNGEE. This CDR3 is built from 15 residues. With 4 bases removed from V and 0 bases from J, the gap between germline ends came to 8 bases. The CDR3: CASSPRSSYNSPLHF. In DNA form, the CDR3 reads TGTGCCAGCAGCCCCCGAAGCTCCTATAATTCACCCCTCCACTTT. The entire variable domain, with the rest obtained from reference TRBV9 and TRBJ1-6, is as follows: DSGVTQTPKHLITATGQRVTLRCSPRSGDLSVYWYQQSLDQGLQFLIQYYNGEERAKGNILERFSAQQFPDLHSELNLSSLELGDSALYFCASSPRSSYNSPLHFGNGTRLTVT.

The chain employs TRBV19 and TRBJ1-5; 10 bases agree with TRBD1. The CDR3 has 13 amino acids. The V and J ends lost 6 bases and 6 bases, in that order; junction bases with no gene match: 2. CDR1 is LNHDA, CDR2 SQIVND, per germline (reference sequence). CDR3: CASSGTGAQPQHF. DNA for the CDR3: TGTGCCAGTAGCGGGACAGGGGCTCAGCCCCAGCATTTT. Complete variable domain (other parts from reference TRBV19 and TRBJ1-5): DGGITQSPKYLFRKEGQNVTLSCEQNLNHDAMYWYRQDPGQGLRLIYYSQIVNDFQKGDIAEGYSVSREKKESFPLTVTSAQKNPTAFYLCASSGTGAQPQHFGDGTRLSIL.

The chain employs TRBV6-6 and TRBJ1-5; TRBD1 matches at 10 bases. Germline V gives CDR1 MNHNY, CDR2 SVGAGI (reference sequence). There are 16 residues in the CDR3. V lost 2 bases and J lost 6; bases outside the gene matches: 7. The CDR3 DNA is TGTGCCAGCAGTTACGCTGGGACAGGGGTGGCTCAGCCCCAGCATTTT. It yields the protein CASSYAGTGVAQPQHF.

CDR3 DNA: TGTGCCAGCAGCTTAGATCAGGGGCTTTGGCCCCAGCATTTT. Translating gives CASSLDQGLWPQHF. The chain uses TRBV11-2 and TRBJ1-5; possible D gene TRBD1, 6 bases. The CDR3 is made up of 14 amino acids. Germline V gene sequence: CDR1 SGHAT, CDR2 FQNNGV. The V end was cut by 0 bases, the J end by 9 bases, with 12 bases between.

The V and J genes are TRBV12-3 or TRBV12-4 and TRBJ2-1; D remains unclear. The CDR3 has 13 residues. V lost 1 base, J lost 4 bases, and 5 bases lay in between. CDR3 loop: CASSLDGYNEQFF. DNA for the CDR3: TGTGCCAGCAGTTTAGATGGGTACAATGAGCAGTTCTTC.